Below, 20 T cell receptor beta chains from the same sample are listed, as sequenced in a study of T cell responses to AZD1222 COVID-19 vaccine. Assay used: immunoSEQ multiplex PCR; TCRdb lists only in-frame clones, some missing. The sample holds 55,000 to 75,000 clones, 80% seen once. The sample consisted of peripheral blood, taken on day 0 of AZD1222 vaccination. The receptor source for this set is an adult in good health.

A few counts support this clone. The gene calls are TRBV9 and TRBJ1-6; unclear D gene. CDR1 is SGDLS and CDR2 is YYNGEE in the germline V gene. With 3 bases removed from V and 13 bases from J, the gap between germline ends came to 11 bases. The CDR3 sequence is 12 residues long. The CDR3 loop is CASSASESPLHF. The CDR3 DNA is TGTGCCAGCAGCGCCAGTGAGAGTCCCCTCCACTTT.

This clone appeared a single time. This sequence joins TRBV5-1 and TRBJ2-3; 12 nucleotides agree with TRBD2. V lost 0 bases to trimming and J lost 0 bases; unmatched junction nucleotides: 5. The germline V gene has CDR1 SGHRS and CDR2 YFSETQ. The CDR3 is made up of 18 amino acids. The chain's CDR3 is CASSLALAGGPSTDTQYF. CDR3 nucleotide sequence: TGCGCCAGCAGCTTGGCACTAGCGGGGGGCCCTAGCACAGATACGCAGTATTTT.

The chain couples TRBV9 to TRBJ2-3, with D uncertain. This CDR3 is 16 amino acids long. V was shortened by 0 bases and J by 4 bases, with 15 bases between the two germline ends. Germline V gene sequence: CDR1 SGDLS, CDR2 YYNGEE. CDR3 region: CASSVAIWPPADTQYF. CDR3 nucleotides: TGTGCCAGCAGCGTAGCTATATGGCCCCCCGCAGATACGCAGTATTTT.

The chain links TRBV14 to TRBJ1-1; possible D gene TRBD1, 5 bases. CDR1 SGHDN and CDR2 FVKESK come from the germline V gene. The CDR3 contains 19 residues. Between the trimmed V and J ends, which lost 1 base and 5 bases, there was a span of 26 bases. CDR3: CASSQAARINRGLRTEAFF. The CDR3, as DNA: TGTGCCAGCAGCCAAGCCGCCAGGATTAATAGGGGCTTACGGACTGAAGCTTTCTTT.

This clone has only a few counts. The V gene is TRBV10-3, the J gene TRBJ2-3, with 10 nucleotides matching TRBD2. The CDR3 is 15 amino acids. V shed 3 bases, J shed 2 bases, and the junction held 2 bases outside the gene matches. Germline assignment: CDR1 ENHRY and CDR2 SYGVKD. Here the CDR3 DNA reads TGTGCCATCAGTGAACTAGCGGGGATCACAGATACGCAGTATTTT. Its translation: CAISELAGITDTQYF.

The chain is built from TRBV18 and TRBJ1-5; TRBD1 aligns across 7 bases. The CDR3 is 16 residues long. J lost 7 bases, V lost 6 bases, and 15 bases had no gene match. The V gene's germline CDR1 is KGHSH and CDR2 LQKENI. The CDR3: CASSPGDSQGRQPQHF. The CDR3 DNA reads as TGTGCCAGCTCCCCAGGGGACAGTCAAGGGAGACAGCCCCAGCATTTT. The variable domain in full, with the rest retrieved from reference TRBV18 and TRBJ1-5, is NAGVMQNPRHLVRRRGQEARLRCSPMKGHSHVYWYRQLPEEGLKFMVYLQKENIIDESGMPKERFSAEFPKEGPSILRIQQVVRGDSAAYFCASSPGDSQGRQPQHFGDGTRLSIL.

The gene calls are TRBV19 and TRBJ1-6, with 8 bases matching TRBD1. J was trimmed by 8 bases and V by 2 bases; bases with no gene match: 8. This CDR3 spans 16 amino acids. Germline lookup yields CDR1 LNHDA and CDR2 SQIVND (reference sequence). The CDR3 loop reads CASSIQGATLYSPLHF. The CDR3 DNA sequence: TGTGCCAGTAGTATACAGGGGGCCACTTTGTATTCACCCCTCCACTTT.

This chain's CDR3 is CASSAGGGLTDTQYF. The CDR3 DNA sequence: TGTGCCAGCTCGGCGGGCGGGGGCCTCACAGATACGCAGTATTTT. V and J are TRBV6-1 and TRBJ2-3; TRBD2 might be the D (7 bases). The germline V and J ends were trimmed by 8 bases and 2 bases, with 17 bases remaining between them. The CDR3 length is 15 residues. In germline, CDR1 is MNHNS, CDR2 SASEGT.

This clone has just a few counts. This chain links TRBV4-1 with TRBJ2-1; D ambiguous. CDR1 is MGHRA, CDR2 YSYEKL, per germline. The CDR3 is 13 residues long. Trimming removed 4 bases from V and 9 bases from J, with 13 bases in between. As DNA, the CDR3 is TGCGCCAGCAGCCCTGCGTCTACCTTTGAGCAGTTCTTC. Translating gives CASSPASTFEQFF.

The chain has TRBV6-5 and TRBJ2-1; 7 nucleotides match TRBD2. The ends lost 8 bases at V and 3 bases at J; junction bases unmatched: 4. This CDR3 is 13 amino acids long. Germline V gene sequence: CDR1 MNHEY, CDR2 SVGAGI. As DNA, the CDR3 is TGTGCCAGCCTAGCGGAATACTACAATGAGCAGTTCTTC. Translation: CASLAEYYNEQFF.

Worth noting for this clone: At one boundary the junction diverges from the germline segment, which might be a read error. The chain links TRBV5-1 to TRBJ2-7, with D perhaps assigned TRBD1 or TRBD2 (5 bases each). The CDR3 is 11 amino acids. The germline V gene encodes CDR1 SGHRS and CDR2 YFSETQ. The CDR3 DNA is TGCGCCAGCAGCTTGTTGGGGGTCACGGAGTTC. It encodes CASSLLGVTEF.

The chain recombines TRBV5-1 with TRBJ1-2; D might be TRBD1 (5 bases). The germline V gene has CDR1 SGHRS and CDR2 YFSETQ. Trimming took off 3 bases at V and 4 bases at J, with 10 bases between the two ends. CDR3 length equals 13 residues. The CDR3 DNA is TGCGCCAGCAGCTGGGACCGCCGCTATGGCTACACCTTC. Its protein is CASSWDRRYGYTF.

This chain uses TRBV6-2 or TRBV6-3 with TRBJ2-1; D is uncertain. Germline-derived CDR1 and CDR2 are MNHEY and SVGEGT. Trimming shortened V by 2 bases and J by 6 bases, and 23 bases separated the two germline ends. There are 18 residues in the CDR3. CDR3 coding DNA: TGTGCCAGCAGTTACAATAGCCAATTGCCCGATAGGTCCAATGAGCAGTTCTTC. It encodes CASSYNSQLPDRSNEQFF.

The chain is built from TRBV30 and TRBJ2-1; D is unclear. CDR1 is GTSNPN and CDR2 is SVGIG in the germline V gene (reference sequence). The CDR3 loop spans 11 amino acids. The CDR3 coding sequence is TGTGCAAGCCTCGAGACAACTGAGCAGTTCTTC. This codes for CASLETTEQFF. The full variable domain, in which reference TRBV30 and TRBJ2-1 provide the parts outside the CDR3, is SQTIHQWPATLVQPVGSPLSLECTVEGTSNPNLYWYRQAAGRGLQLLFYSVGIGQISSEVPQNLSASRPQDRQFILSSKKLLLSDSGFYLCASLETTEQFFGPGTRLTVL.

The chain uses TRBV5-1 and TRBJ2-3; 7 bases fit TRBD2. CDR1 is SGHRS and CDR2 is YFSETQ in the germline V gene. The CDR3 is 15 amino acids. Trimming removed 3 bases from V and 0 bases from J; junction bases left unmatched: 4. Here the CDR3 reads CASSSTSLSTDTQYF. The DNA of the CDR3 is TGCGCCAGCAGCTCGACTAGCTTAAGCACAGATACGCAGTATTTT.

This rearrangement joins TRBV11-3 to TRBJ2-1; a weak D match, TRBD2 (6 bases). V lost 2 bases, J lost 2 bases, and 10 bases lay in between. The CDR3 is 15 amino acids. Germline V gene data show CDR1 as SGHNT and CDR2 as YENEEA. The CDR3 sequence: CASSLFSGPYNEQFF. The CDR3 nucleotides read TGTGCCAGCAGCTTATTTAGCGGACCCTACAATGAGCAGTTCTTC.

The chain joins TRBV5-6 to TRBJ1-3; perhaps TRBD1 as D (5 bases). CDR3 length: 17 amino acids. V was trimmed by 6 bases and J by 0 bases, leaving 19 bases between them. Looked up from germline, CDR1 is SGHDT and CDR2 is YYEEEE. CDR3 protein: CASTDTVGLLSGNTIYF. The DNA for the CDR3 is TGTGCCAGCACCGACACCGTGGGACTGCTCTCTGGAAACACCATATATTTT.

In its sample, this clone was seen a few times. The CDR3 region is CASSYQIYEQYF. In DNA, the CDR3 is TGTGCCAGCAGTTATCAGATTTACGAGCAGTACTTC. V is TRBV6-2 or TRBV6-3 and J is TRBJ2-7; D gene uncertain. The V and J ends lost 3 bases and 4 bases respectively, with 7 bases between them. The CDR3 is 12 amino acids. Germline V gene data show CDR1 as MNHEY and CDR2 as SVGEGT.

CDR3 region: CASSLGQNYGYTF. CDR3 bases: TGCGCCAGCAGCTTGGGACAGAACTATGGCTACACCTTC. The genes are TRBV5-1 and TRBJ1-2; D perhaps matches TRBD1 (5 bases). Trimming shortened V by 0 bases and J by 2 bases, and 5 bases separated the two germline ends. Germline V gene lookup returns CDR1 SGHRS and CDR2 YFSETQ. The CDR3 has 13 amino acids.

The chain carries TRBV27 and TRBJ1-6; D might be TRBD1 (5 bases). This CDR3 spans 15 amino acids. Looked up from germline, CDR1 is MNHEY and CDR2 is SMNVEV (reference sequence). Trimming took 2 bases from V and 8 from J, leaving 13 bases between them. In DNA form, the CDR3 reads TGTGCCAGCAGTTTAAGGGGAGGACGGGATTCACCCCTCCACTTT. It encodes CASSLRGGRDSPLHF.